A few counts support the clone carrying this T cell receptor beta chain. Its antigen is not known. Germline loops: CDR1 SGHNT, CDR2 YYREEE (reference sequence). CDR3 length: 13 residues. The trim removed 3 bases at V and 12 bases at J, leaving 8 bases unmatched. Separate cDNA molecules each had unique molecular identifiers attached to them. One entry per CDR3 protein, called by TCRdb with MiXCR from the 5' RACE reads. The data contain tens of thousands of distinct CDR3 sequences, 13% of them seen just once; the ten biggest clones take up about 1.1%. This specimen belongs to a study of early T cells in non-severe SARS-CoV-2 infection. On the study more broadly: Unsorted whole-blood RNA was sequenced in bulk, leaving chains unpaired.

Study-wide points: Comparison of clonotypes with VDJdb favored anti-spike CD8 responses while missing private and CD4 specificities.

This chain joins TRBV5-4 and TRBJ1-4, with 7 bases matching TRBD1. The sequencing input was whole blood. The source of this sequence is an adult who was a healthcare worker with PCR-confirmed SARS-CoV-2 infection or an uninfected control (not recorded which). For the CDR3, the DNA is TGTGCCAGCAGCTCGGCAACAGGGGCAGAACTGTTTTTT. It is translated as CASSSATGAELFF.